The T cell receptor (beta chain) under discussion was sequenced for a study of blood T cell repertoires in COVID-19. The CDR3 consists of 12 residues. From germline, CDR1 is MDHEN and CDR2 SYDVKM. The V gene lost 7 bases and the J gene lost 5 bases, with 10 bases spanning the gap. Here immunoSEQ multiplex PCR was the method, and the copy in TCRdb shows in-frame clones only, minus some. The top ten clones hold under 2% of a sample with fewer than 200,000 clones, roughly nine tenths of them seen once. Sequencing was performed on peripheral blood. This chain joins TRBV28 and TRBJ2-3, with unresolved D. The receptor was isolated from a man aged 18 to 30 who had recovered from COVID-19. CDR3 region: CASKDGVDTQYF. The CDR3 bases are TGTGCCAGCAAGGATGGAGTAGATACGCAGTATTTT. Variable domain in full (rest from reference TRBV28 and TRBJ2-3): DVKVTQSSRYLVKRTGEKVFLECVQDMDHENMFWYRQDPGLGLRLIYFSYDVKMKEKGDIPEGYSVSREKKERFSLILESASTNQTSMYLCASKDGVDTQYFGPGTRLTVL.